The clone carrying this T cell receptor (beta chain) was counted a single time. As the sequencing template, cDNA was produced by extracting RNA and reverse transcribing it. Repertoires were generated with immunoSEQ multiplex PCR, while TCRdb's copy carries only in-frame clones and drops some. The sample lists tens of thousands of clones, 55% to 65% seen once, with approximately 15% in the top ten. The data are from a study of CD8+ T cells in alopecia areata. Study details: The drug, tofacitinib, lasted 6 to 18 months, followed by 6 months off drug.

The source is a human donor with alopecia areata. Specimen: CD8+ T cells sorted from blood, collected at week 0.

The CDR3 reads CASTKPGQRLYGYTF. CDR3 coding DNA: TGTGCCAGCACTAAACCGGGACAGAGACTCTATGGCTACACCTTC. The V gene is TRBV18, the J gene TRBJ1-2; 7 bases fit TRBD1. CDR3 length: 15 residues. Germline-derived CDR1 and CDR2 are KGHSH and LQKENI. The V gene end was trimmed by 8 bases and the J gene end by 4 bases; junction bases not matched to a gene: 13.